Listed below are T cell receptor beta chains from one sample, sequenced in a study of cytomegalovirus exposure and HLA in healthy donors. TCRdb keeps only in-frame clones here, not all; method: immunoSEQ multiplex PCR. Of 100,000 to 150,000 clones listed, around 80% are singletons. Sequencing used PBMCs. Receptors originate from a female donor in good health and CMV-seronegative. Both conserved end residues are part of each CDR3. A D gene is named only where the DNA matches it firmly. Clone size is shown for a subset of rows, as once, few, many or a class of expanded clone.

v_call	clone_size	j_call	d_call	cdr3_aa	cdr3_nt
TRBV6-5	-	TRBJ2-2	TRBD1	CASQPTGANTGELFF	TGTGCCAGCCAGCCGACAGGGGCGAACACCGGGGAGCTGTTTTTT
TRBV25-1	once	TRBJ2-3	TRBD1	CASSATGVGTDTQYF	TGTGCCAGCAGTGCAACAGGGGTAGGCACAGATACGCAGTATTTT
TRBV7-9	-	TRBJ1-2	-	CASSLVPSPNYGYTF	TGTGCCAGCAGCTTAGTCCCCAGTCCTAACTATGGCTACACCTTC
TRBV5-4	-	TRBJ2-5	TRBD2	CASTSVAGGPGQETQYF	TGTGCCAGCACGTCGGTAGCGGGAGGGCCTGGGCAAGAGACCCAGTACTTC
TRBV28	-	TRBJ2-2	-	CASSSVGSNTGELFF	TGTGCCAGCAGTTCCGTCGGTTCGAACACCGGGGAGCTGTTTTTT
TRBV18	-	TRBJ1-6	-	CASSRGWGDSPLHF	TGTGCCAGCTCACGTGGGTGGGGGGATTCACCCCTCCACTTT
TRBV27	-	TRBJ1-6	-	CASRIERISYNSPLHF	TGTGCCAGCAGAATAGAGAGAATCTCCTATAATTCACCCCTCCACTTT
TRBV18	-	TRBJ2-7	-	CASSPGSGPSYEQYF	TGTGCCAGCTCCCCGGGGTCCGGGCCCTCCTACGAGCAGTACTTC
TRBV5-4	-	TRBJ1-2	TRBD1	CASSWDRQGLYGYTF	TGTGCCAGCAGCTGGGATAGACAGGGCCTTTATGGCTACACCTTC
TRBV30	-	TRBJ2-5	TRBD2	CAWSVAGGYQETQYF	TGTGCCTGGAGTGTGGCGGGGGGGTACCAAGAGACCCAGTACTTC
TRBV19	-	TRBJ2-5	TRBD1	CASSIVGQGSETQYF	TGTGCCAGTAGTATAGTGGGACAGGGTTCCGAGACCCAGTACTTC
TRBV4-1	-	TRBJ2-7	-	CASSQDLSYEQYF	TGCGCCAGCAGCCAAGATCTCTCCTACGAGCAGTACTTC
TRBV9	-	TRBJ2-7	TRBD2	CASSVASSGLNEQYF	TGTGCCAGCAGCGTAGCGTCTAGCGGGCTCAACGAGCAGTACTTC
TRBV7-8	once	TRBJ1-4	-	CASSLFGEHEKLFF	TGTGCCAGCAGCTTATTCGGGGAACATGAAAAACTGTTTTTT
TRBV28	-	TRBJ2-3	TRBD2	CASSLAGRGTDTQYF	TGTGCCAGCAGTTTGGCGGGGAGGGGTACAGATACGCAGTATTTT
TRBV5-1	few	TRBJ1-6	-	CASSLAQEGSPLHF	TGCGCCAGCAGCTTGGCCCAGGAAGGTTCACCCCTCCACTTT
TRBV2	once	TRBJ2-1	-	CASKVDRYNEQFF	TGTGCCAGCAAAGTCGACAGATACAATGAGCAGTTCTTC
TRBV9	-	TRBJ2-1	-	CASSAQGTMYNEQFF	TGTGCCAGCAGCGCACAGGGAACCATGTACAATGAGCAGTTCTTC
TRBV30	-	TRBJ1-5	TRBD1	CAWNPGQGSNQPQHF	TGTGCCTGGAATCCCGGACAGGGTAGCAATCAGCCCCAGCATTTT
TRBV7-9	-	TRBJ1-1	TRBD1	CASSLWTGQNTEAFF	TGTGCCAGCAGCCTGTGGACAGGACAGAACACTGAAGCTTTCTTT
TRBV5-1	-	TRBJ1-1	-	CASSLAQGRGEAFF	TGCGCCAGCAGCTTGGCACAGGGTAGGGGAGAAGCTTTCTTT
TRBV9	-	TRBJ2-2	-	CASSLAAGELFF	TGTGCCAGCAGCCTCGCGGCCGGGGAGCTGTTTTTT
TRBV5-4	-	TRBJ1-4	TRBD1	CASSAPGTENEKLFF	TGTGCCAGCAGTGCACCCGGGACAGAGAATGAAAAACTGTTTTTT
TRBV5-6	-	TRBJ2-1	-	CASSLQGTPVIGQFF	TGTGCCAGCAGCTTACAGGGAACGCCGGTAATAGGGCAGTTCTTC
TRBV28	few	TRBJ1-2	TRBD1	CASQVTGVGYTF	TGTGCCAGCCAAGTTACAGGGGTTGGCTACACCTTC
TRBV9	-	TRBJ2-7	TRBD2	CASSGGPGLADYEQYF	TGTGCCAGCAGCGGAGGTCCGGGACTAGCGGACTACGAGCAGTACTTC
TRBV27	-	TRBJ2-2	-	CASSLYGVDTGELFF	TGTGCCAGCAGTTTGTACGGAGTCGACACCGGGGAGCTGTTTTTT